Listed below are T cell receptor beta chains from one sample, sequenced in a study of T cells in tumors after PD-1 blockade. Libraries were prepared by immunoSEQ multiplex PCR; TCRdb keeps only in-frame clonotypes and omits some of them. The sample holds fewer than 50,000 clones, roughly 80% seen once. The sequences come from PBMCs, collected before anti-PD-1 treatment. Receptors were obtained from a human donor with basal cell carcinoma. CDR3s include the opening cysteine and the closing phenylalanine or tryptophan. The D gene is left open where the match is weak. Expanded clones get a size class; other rows say once, few or many, or leave the size out.

j_gene,d_gene,v_gene,abundance,CDR3aa,CDR3nt
TRBJ1-1,NA,TRBV19,NA,CASSIIRGGDTEAFF,TGTGCCAGTAGTATTATAAGGGGGGGAGACACTGAAGCTTTCTTT
TRBJ2-5,TRBD1,TRBV3-1/TRBV3-2,NA,CASSLQGRETQYF,TGTGCCAGCAGCTTACAGGGGCGGGAGACCCAGTACTTC
TRBJ1-2,TRBD1,TRBV3-1/TRBV3-2,NA,CASSLTPGQGVGYTF,TGTGCCAGCAGCCTGACCCCGGGACAGGGGGTCGGCTACACCTTC
TRBJ2-5,NA,TRBV9,NA,CASSESWGGPGETQYF,TGTGCCAGCAGCGAATCCTGGGGGGGGCCTGGAGAGACCCAGTACTTC
TRBJ1-4,TRBD1,TRBV30,NA,CAWSADTGAGEKLFF,TGTGCCTGGAGCGCTGATACAGGGGCAGGAGAAAAACTGTTTTTT
TRBJ2-1,NA,TRBV3-1/TRBV3-2,NA,CASSRTASSYNEQFF,TGTGCCAGCAGCCGGACGGCGAGCTCCTACAATGAGCAGTTCTTC
TRBJ2-2,NA,TRBV12-3/TRBV12-4,NA,CASSLDTGELFF,TGTGCCAGCAGTTTGGACACCGGGGAGCTGTTTTTT
TRBJ2-7,TRBD1,TRBV5-1,NA,CASSDRALYEQYF,TGCGCCAGCAGCGACAGGGCACTCTACGAGCAGTACTTC
TRBJ2-3,TRBD1,TRBV19,NA,CASSMTGSTDTQYF,TGTGCCAGTAGTATGACAGGGAGCACAGATACGCAGTATTTT
TRBJ2-7,TRBD1,TRBV3-1/TRBV3-2,NA,CASSNGPGQGTYEQYF,TGTGCCAGCAGCAACGGTCCCGGACAGGGCACCTACGAGCAGTACTTC
TRBJ2-7,TRBD1,TRBV4-1,NA,CASSQQDRGLYEQYF,TGCGCCAGCAGCCAACAGGACAGGGGGCTCTACGAGCAGTACTTC
TRBJ1-6,NA,TRBV2,few,CASSEVGQGYNSPLHF,TGTGCCAGCAGTGAAGTTGGTCAGGGGTATAATTCACCCCTCCACTTT
TRBJ2-1,TRBD2,TRBV7-9,NA,CASSPPPRLAGGNEQFF,TGTGCCAGTTCCCCTCCTCCTCGGCTAGCGGGGGGAAATGAGCAGTTCTTC
TRBJ2-2,NA,TRBV9,NA,CASSVSGITGELFF,TGTGCCAGCAGCGTTTCGGGAATCACCGGGGAGCTGTTTTTT
TRBJ2-2,NA,TRBV6-5,NA,CASSYRWIDTGELFF,TGTGCCAGCAGTTACAGGTGGATAGACACCGGGGAGCTGTTTTTT
TRBJ1-2,NA,TRBV19,few,CASRNGKGRNYGYTF,TGTGCCAGTAGGAATGGGAAGGGGCGTAACTATGGCTACACCTTC
TRBJ1-5,TRBD1,TRBV2,few,CASSGNLGQGKESNQPQHF,TGTGCCAGCAGTGGAAATCTTGGACAGGGGAAGGAGAGCAATCAGCCCCAGCATTTT
TRBJ2-5,NA,TRBV7-2,NA,CASSPKGGRETQYF,TGTGCCAGCAGCCCCAAAGGAGGGAGGGAGACCCAGTACTTC
TRBJ1-4,NA,TRBV4-2,NA,CASSQAQLVNEKLFF,TGTGCCAGCAGCCAAGCTCAGCTTGTTAATGAAAAACTGTTTTTT
TRBJ2-2,NA,TRBV21-1,NA,CASIVQVAFRGTGELFF,TGTGCCAGCATTGTACAGGTCGCATTTCGGGGCACCGGGGAGCTGTTTTTT
TRBJ1-1,TRBD1,TRBV30,NA,CAWSGTGFGDTEAFF,TGTGCCTGGAGTGGGACAGGGTTTGGGGACACTGAAGCTTTCTTT
TRBJ2-2,TRBD2,TRBV29-1,NA,CSVKPSGNTGELFF,TGCAGCGTTAAGCCTAGCGGGAACACCGGGGAGCTGTTTTTT
TRBJ1-1,NA,TRBV30,NA,CAWILGTLRGEVMNTEAFF,TGTGCCTGGATCCTTGGGACCCTCAGGGGAGAGGTTATGAACACTGAAGCTTTCTTT
TRBJ1-5,TRBD1,TRBV2,NA,CASRDTGVEPQHF,TGTGCCAGCAGAGATACAGGGGTGGAGCCCCAGCATTTT
TRBJ1-3,NA,TRBV9,NA,CASSVDTVPNTIYF,TGTGCCAGCAGCGTAGATACAGTGCCGAATACCATATATTTT
TRBJ2-2,NA,TRBV5-1,few,CASSLVSGDTGELFF,TGCGCCAGCAGCTTGGTGTCTGGAGACACCGGGGAGCTGTTTTTT
TRBJ1-1,NA,TRBV12-3/TRBV12-4,few,CASSYRNTEAFF,TGTGCCAGCAGTTATAGGAACACTGAAGCTTTCTTT
TRBJ2-2,NA,TRBV6-7,NA,CASRSRDFPNTGELFF,TGTGCCAGCAGATCTAGGGACTTCCCGAACACCGGGGAGCTGTTTTTT
TRBJ1-6,TRBD1,TRBV6-1,medium-sized,CASSETTGGASPLHF,TGTGCCAGCAGTGAAACGACAGGGGGCGCGTCACCCCTCCACTTT
TRBJ1-2,NA,TRBV28,few,CASSSSAKANYGYTF,TGTGCCAGCAGTTCATCAGCCAAAGCTAACTATGGCTACACCTTC
TRBJ2-7,NA,TRBV7-2,NA,CASSPDRDLSYEQYF,TGTGCCAGCAGCCCAGACCGGGACCTCTCCTACGAGCAGTACTTC
TRBJ1-3,NA,TRBV30,NA,CAWSVLDRGAGNTIYF,TGTGCCTGGAGTGTATTAGATAGGGGGGCTGGAAACACCATATATTTT
TRBJ2-7,NA,TRBV7-9,few,CASSLGQDTYEQYF,TGTGCCAGCAGCTTAGGGCAGGACACCTACGAGCAGTACTTC
TRBJ1-1,TRBD1,TRBV4-2,few,CASSRSGQGDTEAFF,TGTGCCAGCAGCCGGTCGGGACAGGGGGACACTGAAGCTTTCTTT
TRBJ1-2,TRBD1,TRBV7-9,NA,CASSSNYYGTGDYGYTF,TGTGCCAGCAGCTCAAATTACTACGGGACAGGGGACTATGGCTACACCTTC
TRBJ2-7,TRBD2,TRBV3-1/TRBV3-2,NA,CASSQDASGAYEQYF,TGTGCCAGCAGCCAAGACGCTAGCGGGGCATACGAGCAGTACTTC
TRBJ2-5,TRBD2,TRBV7-2,NA,CASSRTSGGAGHETQYF,TGTGCCAGCAGCCGGACTAGCGGGGGGGCGGGTCACGAGACCCAGTACTTC
TRBJ2-3,NA,TRBV23-1,NA,CASSRNNTDTQYF,TGCGCCAGCAGTCGGAACAACACAGATACGCAGTATTTT
TRBJ1-5,TRBD1,TRBV4-1,NA,CASSQGTGGSGNQPQHF,TGCGCCAGCAGCCAAGGGACAGGGGGTAGTGGCAATCAGCCCCAGCATTTT
TRBJ2-3,NA,TRBV5-1,NA,CASSSDQIYTDTQYF,TGCGCCAGCAGCTCGGATCAAATATACACAGATACGCAGTATTTT
TRBJ2-3,NA,TRBV7-6,few,CASSFGQGTDTQYF,TGTGCCAGCAGCTTCGGCCAGGGCACAGATACGCAGTATTTT
TRBJ1-1,TRBD1,TRBV10-2,NA,CASSGRQGSYTEAFF,TGCGCCAGCAGTGGAAGACAGGGTTCCTACACTGAAGCTTTCTTT